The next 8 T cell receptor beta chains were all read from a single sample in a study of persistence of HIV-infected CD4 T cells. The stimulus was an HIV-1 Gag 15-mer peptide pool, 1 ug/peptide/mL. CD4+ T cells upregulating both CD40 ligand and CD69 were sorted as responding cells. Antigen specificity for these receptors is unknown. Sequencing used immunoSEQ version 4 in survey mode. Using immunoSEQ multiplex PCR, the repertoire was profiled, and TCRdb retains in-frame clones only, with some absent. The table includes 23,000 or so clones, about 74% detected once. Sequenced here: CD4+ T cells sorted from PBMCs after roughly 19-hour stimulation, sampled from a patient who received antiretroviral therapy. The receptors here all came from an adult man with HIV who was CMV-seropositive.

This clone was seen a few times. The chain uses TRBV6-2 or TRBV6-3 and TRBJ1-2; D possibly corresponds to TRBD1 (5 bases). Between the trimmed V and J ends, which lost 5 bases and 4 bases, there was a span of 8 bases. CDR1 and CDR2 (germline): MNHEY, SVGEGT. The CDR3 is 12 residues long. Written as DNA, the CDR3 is TGTGCCAGCAGTACAGGTTTCTATGGCTACACCTTC. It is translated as CASSTGFYGYTF.

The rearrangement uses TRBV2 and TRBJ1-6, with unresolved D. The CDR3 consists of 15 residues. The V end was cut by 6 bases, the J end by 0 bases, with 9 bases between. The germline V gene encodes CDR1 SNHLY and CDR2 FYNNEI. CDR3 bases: TGTGCCAGCAGCACACTGAGCTCCTATAATTCACCCCTCCACTTT. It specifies CASSTLSSYNSPLHF.

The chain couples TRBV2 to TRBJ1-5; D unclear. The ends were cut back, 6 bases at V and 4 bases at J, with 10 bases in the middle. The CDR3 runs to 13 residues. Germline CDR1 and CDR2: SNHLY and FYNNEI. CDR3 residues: CASRLLTNQPQHF. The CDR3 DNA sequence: TGTGCCAGCAGACTACTGACAAATCAGCCCCAGCATTTT.

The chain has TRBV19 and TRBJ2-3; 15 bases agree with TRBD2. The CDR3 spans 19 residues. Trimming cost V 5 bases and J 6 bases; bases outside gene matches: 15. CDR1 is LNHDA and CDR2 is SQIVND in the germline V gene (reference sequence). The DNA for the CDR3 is TGTGCCAGTAGTCTAGGGACTAGCGGGGGGCGTGGAGATTGGGATACGCAGTATTTT. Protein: CASSLGTSGGRGDWDTQYF. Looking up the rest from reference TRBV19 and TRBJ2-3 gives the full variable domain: DGGITQSPKYLFRKEGQNVTLSCEQNLNHDAMYWYRQDPGQGLRLIYYSQIVNDFQKGDIAEGYSVSREKKESFPLTVTSAQKNPTAFYLCASSLGTSGGRGDWDTQYFGPGTRLTVL.

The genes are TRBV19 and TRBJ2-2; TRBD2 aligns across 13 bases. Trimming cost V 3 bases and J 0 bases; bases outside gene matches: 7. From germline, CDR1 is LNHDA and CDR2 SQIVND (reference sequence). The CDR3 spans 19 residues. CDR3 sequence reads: CASSIGTSGDLANTGELFF. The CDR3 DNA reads TGTGCCAGTAGTATCGGGACTAGCGGGGACCTCGCGAACACCGGGGAGCTGTTTTTT.

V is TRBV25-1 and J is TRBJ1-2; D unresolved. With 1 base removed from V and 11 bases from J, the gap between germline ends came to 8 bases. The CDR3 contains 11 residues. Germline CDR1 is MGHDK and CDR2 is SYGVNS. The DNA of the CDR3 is TGTGCCAGCAGTGAATCCAGTCGGTACACCTTC. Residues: CASSESSRYTF.

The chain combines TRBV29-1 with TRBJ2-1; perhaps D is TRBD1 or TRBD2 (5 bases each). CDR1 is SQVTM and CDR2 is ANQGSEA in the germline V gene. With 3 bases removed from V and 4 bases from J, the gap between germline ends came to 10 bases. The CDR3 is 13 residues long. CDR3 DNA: TGCAGCGTTGACCGGGACGGTTACAATGAGCAGTTCTTC. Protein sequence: CSVDRDGYNEQFF.

The CDR3 loop is CASRGPGYEQYF. The CDR3 nucleotides read TGCGCCAGCAGAGGACCAGGCTACGAGCAGTACTTC. This chain links TRBV4-1 with TRBJ2-7, with D unclear. V lost 6 bases, J lost 3 bases, and 9 bases lay in between. The germline CDR1 and CDR2 sequences are MGHRA and YSYEKL. This CDR3 comprises 12 residues.